This T cell receptor (beta chain) appears in the sequencing data of a study of T cells expressing NK-cell markers. Per germline, CDR1 KGHSH and CDR2 LQKENI. The CDR3 runs 16 residues. TCRdb reprocessed the 5' RACE reads and stores each CDR3 protein as one record, lacking DNA. The sample table includes 200,000 to 300,000 distinct CDR3 sequences. This chain connects TRBV18 to TRBJ1-6. The clonotype comes from a woman aged 18 to 69 in good health. Sequencing was done on a sample of blood T cells: a sorted CD56 or NKG2C T cell subset, CD4+ or CD8+ T cells, or bulk PBMC T cells (not recorded which). CDR3 loop: CASSPDTGAYNSPLHF.